The following is a T cell receptor (beta chain) sequence with its context. With 4 bases clipped from V and 6 bases from J, the junction kept 5 bases outside the gene matches. Germline V lookup: CDR1 SGHTA, CDR2 FQGNSA. CDR3 length: 14 amino acids. Clones were sequenced by immunoSEQ multiplex PCR, and TCRdb holds only the in-frame ones, with some missing. The sample yields around 500,000 clones, 60% to 85% seen once. This entry belongs to a study of shared clonotypes between healthy human individuals. The sequence derives from a woman aged 40 to 55 in good health. Some clones in this sample may be carry-over from other donors' samples. The chain recombines TRBV7-2 with TRBJ2-7; 11 bases match TRBD2. The sequenced sample consisted of PBMCs. In DNA form, the CDR3 reads TGTGCCAGCAGCTGGGGGACTAGCGGCCCCGAGCAGTACTTC. It is translated as CASSWGTSGPEQYF.